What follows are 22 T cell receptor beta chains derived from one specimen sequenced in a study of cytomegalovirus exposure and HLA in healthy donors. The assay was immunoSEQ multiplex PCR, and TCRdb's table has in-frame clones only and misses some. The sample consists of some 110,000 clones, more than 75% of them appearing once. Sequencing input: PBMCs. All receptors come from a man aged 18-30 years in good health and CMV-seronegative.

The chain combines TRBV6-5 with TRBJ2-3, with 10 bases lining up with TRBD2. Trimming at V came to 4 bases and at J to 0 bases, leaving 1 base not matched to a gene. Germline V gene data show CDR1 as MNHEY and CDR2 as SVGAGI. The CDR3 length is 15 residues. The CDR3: CASSWTSGSTDTQYF. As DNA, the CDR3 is TGTGCCAGCAGTTGGACTAGCGGTAGCACAGATACGCAGTATTTT.

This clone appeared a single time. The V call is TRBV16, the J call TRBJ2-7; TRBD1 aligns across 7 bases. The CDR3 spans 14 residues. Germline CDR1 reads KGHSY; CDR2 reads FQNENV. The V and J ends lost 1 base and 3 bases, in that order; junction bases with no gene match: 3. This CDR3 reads CASSQWAGGYEQYF. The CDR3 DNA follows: TGTGCCAGCAGCCAATGGGCAGGGGGCTACGAGCAGTACTTC.

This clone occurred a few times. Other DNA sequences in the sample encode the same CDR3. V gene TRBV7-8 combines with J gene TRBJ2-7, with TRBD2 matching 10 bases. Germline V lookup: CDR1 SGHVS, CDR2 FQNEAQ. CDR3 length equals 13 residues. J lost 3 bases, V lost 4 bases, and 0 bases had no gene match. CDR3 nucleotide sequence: TGTGCCAGCAGCTGGACTAGCGGCTACGAGCAGTACTTC. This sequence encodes CASSWTSGYEQYF.

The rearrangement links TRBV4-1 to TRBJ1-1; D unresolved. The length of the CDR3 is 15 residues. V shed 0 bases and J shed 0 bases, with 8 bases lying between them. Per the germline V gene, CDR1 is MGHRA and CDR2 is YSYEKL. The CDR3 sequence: CASSQDFGVNTEAFF. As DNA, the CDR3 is TGCGCCAGCAGCCAAGATTTCGGGGTGAACACTGAAGCTTTCTTT.

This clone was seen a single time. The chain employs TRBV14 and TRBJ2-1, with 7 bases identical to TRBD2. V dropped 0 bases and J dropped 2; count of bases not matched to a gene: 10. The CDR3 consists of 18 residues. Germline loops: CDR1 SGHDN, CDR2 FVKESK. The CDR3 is CASSQDRGDYHPYNEQFF. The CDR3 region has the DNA TGTGCCAGCAGCCAAGATCGGGGGGACTACCATCCCTACAATGAGCAGTTCTTC.

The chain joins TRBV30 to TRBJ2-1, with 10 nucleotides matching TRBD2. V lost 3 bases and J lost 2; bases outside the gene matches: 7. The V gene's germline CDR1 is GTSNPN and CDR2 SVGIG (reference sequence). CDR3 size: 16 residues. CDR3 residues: CAWSLGTSEAYNEQFF. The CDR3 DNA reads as TGTGCCTGGAGCCTAGGGACTAGCGAGGCCTACAATGAGCAGTTCTTC.

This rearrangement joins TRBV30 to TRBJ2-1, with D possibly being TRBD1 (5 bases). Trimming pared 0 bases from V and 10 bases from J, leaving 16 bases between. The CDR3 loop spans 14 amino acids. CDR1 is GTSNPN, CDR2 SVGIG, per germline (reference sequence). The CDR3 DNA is TGTGCCTGGAGTGTAAAGGGGCCCCGTTGGGAGCAGTTCTTC. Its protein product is CAWSVKGPRWEQFF. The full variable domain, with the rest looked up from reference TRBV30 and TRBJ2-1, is SQTIHQWPATLVQPVGSPLSLECTVEGTSNPNLYWYRQAAGRGLQLLFYSVGIGQISSEVPQNLSASRPQDRQFILSSKKLLLSDSGFYLCAWSVKGPRWEQFFGPGTRLTVL.

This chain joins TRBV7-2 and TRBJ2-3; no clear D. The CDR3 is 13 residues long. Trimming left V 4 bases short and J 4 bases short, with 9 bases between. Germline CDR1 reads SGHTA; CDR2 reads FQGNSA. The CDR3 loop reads CASSYPVPDTQYF. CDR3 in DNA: TGTGCCAGCAGCTATCCAGTCCCAGATACGCAGTATTTT.

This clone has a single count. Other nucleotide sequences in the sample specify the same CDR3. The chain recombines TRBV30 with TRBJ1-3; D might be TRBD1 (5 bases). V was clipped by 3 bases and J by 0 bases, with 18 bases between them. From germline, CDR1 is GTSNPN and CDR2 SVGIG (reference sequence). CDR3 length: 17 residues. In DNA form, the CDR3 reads TGTGCCTGGAGAAGTCAGGGTCGGCGGATCTCTGGAAACACCATATATTTT. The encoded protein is CAWRSQGRRISGNTIYF.

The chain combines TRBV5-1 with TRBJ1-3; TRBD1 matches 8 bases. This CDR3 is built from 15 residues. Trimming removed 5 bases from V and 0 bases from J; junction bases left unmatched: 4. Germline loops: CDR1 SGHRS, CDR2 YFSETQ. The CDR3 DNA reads TGCGCCAGCAGGCAGGGGGCAGGCTCTGGAAACACCATATATTTT. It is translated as CASRQGAGSGNTIYF.

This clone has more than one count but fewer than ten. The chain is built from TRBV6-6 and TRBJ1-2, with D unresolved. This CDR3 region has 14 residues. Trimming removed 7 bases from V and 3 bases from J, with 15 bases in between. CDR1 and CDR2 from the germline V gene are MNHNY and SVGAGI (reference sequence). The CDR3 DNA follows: TGTGCCAGCACTCTCGAGCTATTCGACTATGGCTACACCTTC. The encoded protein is CASTLELFDYGYTF.

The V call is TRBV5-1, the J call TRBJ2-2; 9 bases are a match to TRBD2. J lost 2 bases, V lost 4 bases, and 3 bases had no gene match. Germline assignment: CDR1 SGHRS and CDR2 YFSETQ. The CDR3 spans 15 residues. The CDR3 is CASSRLAENTGELFF. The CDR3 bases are TGCGCCAGCAGCCGACTAGCGGAAAACACCGGGGAGCTGTTTTTT.

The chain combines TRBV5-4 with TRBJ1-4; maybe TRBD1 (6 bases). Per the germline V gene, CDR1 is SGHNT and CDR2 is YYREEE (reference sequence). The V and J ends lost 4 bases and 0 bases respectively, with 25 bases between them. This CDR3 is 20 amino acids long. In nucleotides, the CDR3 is TGTGCCAGCAGCCCCGGACAGTTTTTACAGGCCCAAGCAACTAATGAAAAACTGTTTTTT. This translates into CASSPGQFLQAQATNEKLFF.

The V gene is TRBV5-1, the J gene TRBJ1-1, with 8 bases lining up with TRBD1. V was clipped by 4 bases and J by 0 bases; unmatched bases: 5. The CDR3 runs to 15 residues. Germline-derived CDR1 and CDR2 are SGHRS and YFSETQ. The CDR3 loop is CASSTGQGMNTEAFF. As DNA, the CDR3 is TGCGCCAGCAGCACCGGACAGGGAATGAACACTGAAGCTTTCTTT. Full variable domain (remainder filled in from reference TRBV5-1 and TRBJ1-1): KAGVTQTPRYLIKTRGQQVTLSCSPISGHRSVSWYQQTPGQGLQFLFEYFSETQRNKGNFPGRFSGRQFSNSRSEMNVSTLELGDSALYLCASSTGQGMNTEAFFGQGTRLTVV.

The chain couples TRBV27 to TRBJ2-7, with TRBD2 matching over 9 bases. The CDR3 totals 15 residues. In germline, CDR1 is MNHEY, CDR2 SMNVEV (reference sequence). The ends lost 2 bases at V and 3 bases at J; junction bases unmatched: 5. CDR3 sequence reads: CASSLLAGIGYEQYF. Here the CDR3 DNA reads TGTGCCAGCAGTTTACTAGCGGGAATTGGCTACGAGCAGTACTTC.

CDR3 residues: CASSGGSPQSTF. The CDR3 bases are TGTGCCAGCAGCGGCGGGAGCCCCCAGTCCACCTTC. The chain joins TRBV7-9 to TRBJ1-2; no definite D call. CDR3 length: 12 amino acids. Germline V gives CDR1 SEHNR, CDR2 FQNEAQ (reference sequence). The ends were cut back, 5 bases at V and 13 bases at J, with 17 bases in the middle.

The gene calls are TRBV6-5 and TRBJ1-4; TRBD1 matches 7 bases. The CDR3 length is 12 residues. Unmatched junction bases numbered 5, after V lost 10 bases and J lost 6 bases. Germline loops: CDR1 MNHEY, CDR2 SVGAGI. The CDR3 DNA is TGTGCCACCCGACAGGGAGATGAAAAACTGTTTTTT. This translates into CATRQGDEKLFF.

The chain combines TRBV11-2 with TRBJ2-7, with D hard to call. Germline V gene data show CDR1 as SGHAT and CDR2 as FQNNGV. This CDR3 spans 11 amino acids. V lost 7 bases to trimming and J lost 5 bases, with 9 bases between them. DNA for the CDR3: TGTGCCAGCACCGACTTTCACGAGCAGTACTTC. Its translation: CASTDFHEQYF.

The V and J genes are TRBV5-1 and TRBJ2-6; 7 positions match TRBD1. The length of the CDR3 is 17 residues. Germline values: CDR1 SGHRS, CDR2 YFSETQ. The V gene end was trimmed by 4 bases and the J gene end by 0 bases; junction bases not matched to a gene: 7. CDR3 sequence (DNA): TGCGCCAGCAGCCGGGACAGCGTAAGCTCTGGGGCCAACGTCCTGACTTTC. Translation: CASSRDSVSSGANVLTF.

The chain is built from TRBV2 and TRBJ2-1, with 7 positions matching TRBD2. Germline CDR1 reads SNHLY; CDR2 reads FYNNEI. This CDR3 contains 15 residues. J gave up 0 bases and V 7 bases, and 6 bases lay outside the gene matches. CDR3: CASIGEGSSYNEQFF. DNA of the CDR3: TGTGCCAGCATTGGGGAGGGGAGCTCCTACAATGAGCAGTTCTTC. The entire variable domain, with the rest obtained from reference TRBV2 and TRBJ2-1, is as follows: EPEVTQTPSHQVTQMGQEVILRCVPISNHLYFYWYRQILGQKVEFLVSFYNNEISEKSEIFDDQFSVERPDGSNFTLKIRSTKLEDSAMYFCASIGEGSSYNEQFFGPGTRLTVL.

CDR3 nucleotide sequence: TGTGCCACCAGCAGACTAGGGACTATCGGCGAGCAGTACTTC. Amino acid sequence: CATSRLGTIGEQYF. The gene calls are TRBV15 and TRBJ2-7; 7 nucleotides match TRBD2. The V and J ends lost 2 bases and 6 bases, in that order; junction bases with no gene match: 7. The germline gives CDR1 LNHNV, CDR2 YYDKDF (reference sequence). The CDR3 has 14 residues.

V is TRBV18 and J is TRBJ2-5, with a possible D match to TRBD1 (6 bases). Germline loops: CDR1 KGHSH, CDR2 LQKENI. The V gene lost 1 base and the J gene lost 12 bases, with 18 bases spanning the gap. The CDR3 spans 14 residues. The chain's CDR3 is CASSPLGTVGAEYF. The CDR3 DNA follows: TGTGCCAGCTCACCACTGGGTACGGTGGGGGCGGAGTACTTC. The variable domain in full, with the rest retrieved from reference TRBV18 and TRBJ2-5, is NAGVMQNPRHLVRRRGQEARLRCSPMKGHSHVYWYRQLPEEGLKFMVYLQKENIIDESGMPKERFSAEFPKEGPSILRIQQVVRGDSAAYFCASSPLGTVGAEYFGPGTRLLVL.